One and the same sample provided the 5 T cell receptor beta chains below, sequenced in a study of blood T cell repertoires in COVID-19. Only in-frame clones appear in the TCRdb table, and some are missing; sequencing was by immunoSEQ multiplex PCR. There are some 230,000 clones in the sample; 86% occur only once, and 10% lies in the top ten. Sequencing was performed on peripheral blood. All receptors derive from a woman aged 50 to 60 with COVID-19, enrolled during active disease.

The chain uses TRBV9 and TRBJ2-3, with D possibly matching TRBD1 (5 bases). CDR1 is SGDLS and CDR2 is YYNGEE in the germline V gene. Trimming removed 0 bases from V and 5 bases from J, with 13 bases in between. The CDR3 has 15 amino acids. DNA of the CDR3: TGTGCCAGCAGCGTAGGCCAGGGTTGGGGAGATACGCAGTATTTT. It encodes CASSVGQGWGDTQYF.

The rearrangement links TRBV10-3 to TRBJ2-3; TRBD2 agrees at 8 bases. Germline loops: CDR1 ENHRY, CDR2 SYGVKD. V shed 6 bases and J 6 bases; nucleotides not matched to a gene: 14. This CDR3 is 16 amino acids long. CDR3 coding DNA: TGTGCCATCAGACCCCCCCCGGGACTAGAGATTGATACGCAGTATTTT. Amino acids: CAIRPPPGLEIDTQYF.

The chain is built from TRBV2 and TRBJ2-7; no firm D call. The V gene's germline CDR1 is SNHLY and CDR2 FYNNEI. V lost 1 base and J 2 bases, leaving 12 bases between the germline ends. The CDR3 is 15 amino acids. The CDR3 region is CASSEDSHPTYEQYV. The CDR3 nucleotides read TGTGCCAGCAGTGAAGACAGCCATCCCACCTACGAGCAGTACGTC.

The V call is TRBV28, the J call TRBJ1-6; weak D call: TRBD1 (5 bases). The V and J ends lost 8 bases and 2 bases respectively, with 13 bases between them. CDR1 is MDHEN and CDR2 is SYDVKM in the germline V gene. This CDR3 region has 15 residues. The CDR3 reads CASLGDRPYNSPLHF. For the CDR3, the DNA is TGTGCCAGCCTGGGTGACAGACCCTATAATTCACCCCTCCACTTT.

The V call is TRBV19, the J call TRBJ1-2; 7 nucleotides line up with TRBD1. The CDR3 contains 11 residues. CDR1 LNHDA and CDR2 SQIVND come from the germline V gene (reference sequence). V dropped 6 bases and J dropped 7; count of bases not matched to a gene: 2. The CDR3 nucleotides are TGTGCCAGTAGGTCAGGGGGTGGCTACACCTTC. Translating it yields CASRSGGGYTF.